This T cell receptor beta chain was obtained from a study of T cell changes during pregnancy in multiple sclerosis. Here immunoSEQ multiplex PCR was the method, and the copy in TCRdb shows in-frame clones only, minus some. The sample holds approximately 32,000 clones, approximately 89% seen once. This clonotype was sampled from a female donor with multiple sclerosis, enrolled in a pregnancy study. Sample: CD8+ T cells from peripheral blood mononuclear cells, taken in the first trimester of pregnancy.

CDR3 DNA sequence: TGCGCCAGCAGCCCCGTCGATAGCGGGAAAGAAAACACCGGGGAGCTGTTTTTT. Residues: CASSPVDSGKENTGELFF. The chain is built from TRBV4-3 and TRBJ2-2, with TRBD2 identical over 8 bases. The CDR3 is 18 residues long. With 4 bases clipped from V and 2 bases from J, the junction kept 12 bases outside the gene matches. Germline assignment: CDR1 LGHNA and CDR2 YSLEER.